This TCR beta chain was obtained from a study of cytomegalovirus exposure and HLA in healthy donors. For the study at large: Tens of millions of unique TCR sequences came from HLA-typed donors in an early release.

A word on this clone: Antigen unknown.

With 60 Vbeta and 13 Jbeta primers, the PCR was carried out. Sequenced by immunoSEQ multiplex PCR; TCRdb stores in-frame clones only, minus some. Of 140,000 to 150,000 clones listed, over 60% are singletons. Study-wide results and caveats: Most TCR sequences were seen very rarely across donors, but some public TCRs occurred in many. Associated with cytomegalovirus, according to the listing, were 164 TCR beta chains. DRB1 showed the most TCR associations and HLA-C the fewest in a later analysis, as rates varied by HLA locus.

Losses at the gene ends were 4 bases for V and 3 bases for J; bases not matched to a gene: 4. Germline V gene sequence: CDR1 SGHRS, CDR2 YFSETQ. The CDR3 runs to 14 residues. This sequence was found in a man aged 40-55 years in good health and CMV-seronegative. The chain joins TRBV5-1 to TRBJ2-3; 8 bases map to TRBD1. The sequencing input was PBMCs. The CDR3: CASSVRQGTDTQYF. CDR3 DNA sequence: TGCGCCAGCAGCGTGAGACAGGGGACAGATACGCAGTATTTT. Complete variable domain (other parts from reference TRBV5-1 and TRBJ2-3): KAGVTQTPRYLIKTRGQQVTLSCSPISGHRSVSWYQQTPGQGLQFLFEYFSETQRNKGNFPGRFSGRQFSNSRSEMNVSTLELGDSALYLCASSVRQGTDTQYFGPGTRLTVL.